This T cell receptor (beta chain) was documented in a study of CD8 T cells in Susac syndrome. As for the study in general: Patients with Susac syndrome were therapy-naive, on corticosteroids, or on intravenous immunoglobulin alone at blood draw.

The RNA, roughly 0.45 to 1 ug, was put through reverse transcription using random hexamers. MiXCR, applied by TCRdb to the immunoSEQ multiplex PCR reads, yields one record per CDR3 protein. This repertoire shows roughly 80,000 distinct CDR3 sequences, roughly 95% found once; its top ten account for about 0.47%. This clonotype was seen just once. The sample was CD8+ T cells from PBMCs. The receptor's source is a human donor with Susac syndrome.

The CDR3 region has the DNA TGCAGTGCTAGCCTGACCGGGGAGCTGTTTTTT. Translated: CSASLTGELFF. This chain connects TRBV20-1 to TRBJ2-2; D is undetermined. V was clipped by 3 bases and J by 5 bases, with 4 bases between them. Germline lookup yields CDR1 DFQATT and CDR2 SNEGSKA (reference sequence). This CDR3 is 11 amino acids long.